The text below deals with one T cell receptor beta chain. Its antigen is as yet unknown. A junction end diverges from the germline sequence, so it may reflect a read error. The authors produced TCR alpha and TCR beta cDNA libraries with sample barcodes and UMIs by 5'RACE using constant-segment primers. TCRdb recomputed calls from the 5' RACE reads with MiXCR, one row per CDR3 protein. This table has approximately 300,000 distinct CDR3 sequences, approximately 15% appearing once. The CDR3 is 15 residues long. Per the germline V gene, CDR1 is SGHRS and CDR2 is YFSETQ. This sample is part of a study of T-cell memory formation after mild COVID-19. Study-wide points: CD4+ bias marked clones expanding day 15 to 37, unlike balanced contracting clones. The pre-infection memory compartment contained some responding clones, suggesting cross-reactive memory joined.

Source material: PBMCs or a T cell subset sorted from them (not recorded which). The chain couples TRBV5-1 to TRBJ1-1; D unclear. The clonotype comes from a man aged 18 to 29 who had mild COVID-19 (a few samples of this study predate the infection). Cell type and time point are not known. CDR3 DNA sequence: TGCGCCATCAGTTACCTCCCGGAGCAGAACTCTGAAGCTTTCTTT. Translated: CAISYLPEQNSEAFF.